This TCR beta chain derives from a study of T cell repertoires in cytomegalovirus infection. Study as a whole: TCR beta signatures that were public indicated CMV infection and matching HLA type.

In TCRdb, the reads were re-called with MiXCR into one record per CDR3 protein. This table has 20,000 or so distinct CDR3 sequences, around 21% appearing once. Points on this clonotype: Its antigen is not identified.

Study-level findings and limits: There were carriers of CMV plus the relevant HLA, and cumulative public TCR beta family frequency identified them.

The TCR sequence derives from a human donor in good health (CMV status not recorded). Some clones in this sample may be carry-over from other donors' samples. Sequencing was performed on CD8+ T cells from cultured PBMCs, taken from culture after CMV antigen stimulation.

The CDR3 DNA follows: TGTGCCAGCAGTTACTCACCAGGCTCCTACGAGCAGTACTTC. Amino acids: CASSYSPGSYEQYF. The chain employs TRBV6-5 and TRBJ2-7; D gene uncertain. In germline, CDR1 is MNHEY, CDR2 SVGAGI. There are 14 residues in the CDR3. V lost 0 bases and J lost 0, with 6 bases in between.